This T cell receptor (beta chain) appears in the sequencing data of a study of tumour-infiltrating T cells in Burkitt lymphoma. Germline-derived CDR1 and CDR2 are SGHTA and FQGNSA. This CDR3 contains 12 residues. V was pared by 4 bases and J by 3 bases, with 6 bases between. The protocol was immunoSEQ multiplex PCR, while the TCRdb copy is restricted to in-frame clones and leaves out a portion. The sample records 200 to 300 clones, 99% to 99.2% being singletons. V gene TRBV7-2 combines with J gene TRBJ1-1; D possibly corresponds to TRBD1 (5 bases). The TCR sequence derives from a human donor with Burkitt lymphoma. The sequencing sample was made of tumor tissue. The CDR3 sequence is CASSWGYTEAFF. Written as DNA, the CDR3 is TGTGCCAGCAGCTGGGGGTACACTGAAGCTTTCTTT.